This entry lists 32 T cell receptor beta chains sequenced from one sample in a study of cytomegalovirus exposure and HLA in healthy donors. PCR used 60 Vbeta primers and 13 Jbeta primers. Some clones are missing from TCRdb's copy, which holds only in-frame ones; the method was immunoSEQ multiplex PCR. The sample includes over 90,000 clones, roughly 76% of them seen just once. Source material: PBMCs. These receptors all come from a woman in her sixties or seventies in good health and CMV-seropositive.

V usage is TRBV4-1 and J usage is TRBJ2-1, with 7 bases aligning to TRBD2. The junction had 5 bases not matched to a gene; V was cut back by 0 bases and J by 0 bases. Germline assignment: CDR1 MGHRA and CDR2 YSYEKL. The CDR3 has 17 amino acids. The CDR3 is CASSQEVRGSSYNEQFF. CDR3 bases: TGCGCCAGCAGCCAAGAAGTCCGCGGGAGCTCCTACAATGAGCAGTTCTTC.

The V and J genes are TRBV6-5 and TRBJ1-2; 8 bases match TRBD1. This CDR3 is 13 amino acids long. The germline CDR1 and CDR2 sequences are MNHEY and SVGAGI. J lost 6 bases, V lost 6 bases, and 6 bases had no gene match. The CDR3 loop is CASSPDRVDGYTF. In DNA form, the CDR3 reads TGTGCCAGCAGCCCGGACAGGGTGGATGGCTACACCTTC.

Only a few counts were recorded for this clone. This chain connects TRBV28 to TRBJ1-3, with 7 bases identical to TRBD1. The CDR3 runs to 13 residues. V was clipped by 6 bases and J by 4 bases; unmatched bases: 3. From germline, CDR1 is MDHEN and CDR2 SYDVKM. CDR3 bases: TGTGCCAGCAGGCAGGGGGTGGGAAACACCATATATTTT. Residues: CASRQGVGNTIYF.

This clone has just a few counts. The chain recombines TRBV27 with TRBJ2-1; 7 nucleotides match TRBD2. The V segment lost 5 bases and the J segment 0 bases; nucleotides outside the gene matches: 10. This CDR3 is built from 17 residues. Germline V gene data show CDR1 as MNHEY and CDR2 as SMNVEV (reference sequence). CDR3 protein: CASSSLPSGSSYNEQFF. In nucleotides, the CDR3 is TGTGCCAGCAGTAGCCTCCCTAGCGGTTCCTCCTACAATGAGCAGTTCTTC.

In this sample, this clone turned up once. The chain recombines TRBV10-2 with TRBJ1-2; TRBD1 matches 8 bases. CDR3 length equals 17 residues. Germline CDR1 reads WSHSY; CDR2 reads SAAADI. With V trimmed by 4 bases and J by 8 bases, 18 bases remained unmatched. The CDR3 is CASSGLTGEAYWSGYTF. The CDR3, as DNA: TGCGCCAGCAGTGGCCTGACAGGGGAGGCCTATTGGTCCGGCTACACCTTC.

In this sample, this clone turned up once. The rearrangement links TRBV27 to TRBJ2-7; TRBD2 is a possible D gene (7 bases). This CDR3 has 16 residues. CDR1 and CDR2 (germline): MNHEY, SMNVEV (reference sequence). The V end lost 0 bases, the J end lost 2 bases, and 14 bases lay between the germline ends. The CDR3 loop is CASSLSGGGGAYEQYF. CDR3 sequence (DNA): TGTGCCAGCAGTTTATCGGGGGGGGGCGGAGCCTACGAGCAGTACTTC.

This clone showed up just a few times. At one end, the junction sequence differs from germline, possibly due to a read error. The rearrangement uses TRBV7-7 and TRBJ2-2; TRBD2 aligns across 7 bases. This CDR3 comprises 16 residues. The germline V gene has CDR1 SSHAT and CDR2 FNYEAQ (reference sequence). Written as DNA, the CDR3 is TGTGCTAGCAGCTTAGGGAGGGACTCCGTGACCGGGGAGCTGTTTTTT. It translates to CASSLGRDSVTGELFF.

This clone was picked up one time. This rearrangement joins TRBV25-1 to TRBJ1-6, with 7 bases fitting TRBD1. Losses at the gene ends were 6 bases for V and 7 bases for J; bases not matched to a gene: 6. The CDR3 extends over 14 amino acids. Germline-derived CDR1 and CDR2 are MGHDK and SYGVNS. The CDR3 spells CASRQGMDNSPLHF. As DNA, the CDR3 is TGTGCCAGCAGACAGGGGATGGACAATTCACCCCTCCACTTT.

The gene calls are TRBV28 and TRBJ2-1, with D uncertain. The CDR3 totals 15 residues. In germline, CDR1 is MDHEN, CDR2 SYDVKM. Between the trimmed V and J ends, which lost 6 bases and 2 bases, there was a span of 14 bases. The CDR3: CASSKGDSPYNEQFF. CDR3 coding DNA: TGTGCCAGCAGCAAAGGCGACTCCCCCTACAATGAGCAGTTCTTC. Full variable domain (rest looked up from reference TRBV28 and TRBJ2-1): DVKVTQSSRYLVKRTGEKVFLECVQDMDHENMFWYRQDPGLGLRLIYFSYDVKMKEKGDIPEGYSVSREKKERFSLILESASTNQTSMYLCASSKGDSPYNEQFFGPGTRLTVL.

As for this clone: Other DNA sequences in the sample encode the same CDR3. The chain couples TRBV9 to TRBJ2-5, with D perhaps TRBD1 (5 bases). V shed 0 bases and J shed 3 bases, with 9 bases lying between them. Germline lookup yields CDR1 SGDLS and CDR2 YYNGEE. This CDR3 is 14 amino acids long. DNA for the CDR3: TGTGCCAGCAGCGTAGCTGGCAGGGAAGAGACCCAGTACTTC. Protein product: CASSVAGREETQYF.

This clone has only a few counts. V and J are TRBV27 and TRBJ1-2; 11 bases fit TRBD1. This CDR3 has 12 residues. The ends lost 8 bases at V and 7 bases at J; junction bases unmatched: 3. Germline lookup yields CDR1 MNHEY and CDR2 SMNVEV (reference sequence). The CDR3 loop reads CASGQGASGYTF. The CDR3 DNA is TGTGCCAGCGGACAGGGGGCTTCTGGCTACACCTTC.

The CDR3: CASSFGLAVPTDTQYF. DNA of the CDR3: TGTGCCAGCAGCTTCGGACTAGCGGTACCTACAGATACGCAGTATTTT. The rearrangement joins TRBV5-8 to TRBJ2-3; 10 bases are a match to TRBD2. This CDR3 has 16 amino acids. Germline loops: CDR1 SGHTS, CDR2 YDEGEE. V lost 2 bases, J lost 3 bases, and 6 bases stayed unmatched.

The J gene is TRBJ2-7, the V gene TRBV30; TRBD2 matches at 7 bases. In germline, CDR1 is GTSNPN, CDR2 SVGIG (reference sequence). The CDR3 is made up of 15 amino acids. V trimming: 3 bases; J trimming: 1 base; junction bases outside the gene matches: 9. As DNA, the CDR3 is TGTGCCTGGAGCCCAAGCGGGGATCCTTCCTACGAGCAGTACTTC. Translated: CAWSPSGDPSYEQYF.

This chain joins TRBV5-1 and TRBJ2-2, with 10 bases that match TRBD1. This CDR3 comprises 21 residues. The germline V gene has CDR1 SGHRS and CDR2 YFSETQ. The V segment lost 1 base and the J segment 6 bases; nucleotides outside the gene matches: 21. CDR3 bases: TGCGCCAGCAGCTTGCACTCAACTACCGTTCTAGGGACAGGGGCCTCCGGGGAGCTGTTTTTT. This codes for CASSLHSTTVLGTGASGELFF. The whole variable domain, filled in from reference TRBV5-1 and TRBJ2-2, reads KAGVTQTPRYLIKTRGQQVTLSCSPISGHRSVSWYQQTPGQGLQFLFEYFSETQRNKGNFPGRFSGRQFSNSRSEMNVSTLELGDSALYLCASSLHSTTVLGTGASGELFFGEGSRLTVL.

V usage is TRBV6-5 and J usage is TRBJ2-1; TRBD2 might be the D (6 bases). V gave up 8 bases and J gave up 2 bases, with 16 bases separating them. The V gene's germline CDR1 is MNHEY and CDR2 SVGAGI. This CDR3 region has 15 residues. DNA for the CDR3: TGTGCCAGCGGCGCGGACTACCTAACCTACAATGAGCAGTTCTTC. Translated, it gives CASGADYLTYNEQFF.

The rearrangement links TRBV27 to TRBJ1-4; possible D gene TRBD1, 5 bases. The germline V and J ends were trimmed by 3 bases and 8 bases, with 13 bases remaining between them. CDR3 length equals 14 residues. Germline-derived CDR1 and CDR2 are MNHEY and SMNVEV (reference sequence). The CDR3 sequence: CASSLGGVGEKLFF. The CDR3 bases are TGTGCCAGCAGTTTGGGGGGGGTAGGGGAAAAACTGTTTTTT. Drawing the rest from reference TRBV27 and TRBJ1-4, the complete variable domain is EAQVTQNPRYLITVTGKKLTVTCSQNMNHEYMSWYRQDPGLGLRQIYYSMNVEVTDKGDVPEGYKVSRKEKRNFPLILESPSPNQTSLYFCASSLGGVGEKLFFGSGTQLSVL.

The CDR3 DNA sequence: TGTGCCAGCTCACCCGTCGTGGGAGCAGCTTTCTTT. It yields the protein CASSPVVGAAFF. The gene calls are TRBV18 and TRBJ1-1; D uncertain. The V end lost 3 bases, the J end lost 10 bases, and 12 bases lay between the germline ends. This CDR3 is 12 amino acids long. CDR1 is KGHSH, CDR2 LQKENI, per germline. The variable domain in full, with the rest retrieved from reference TRBV18 and TRBJ1-1, is NAGVMQNPRHLVRRRGQEARLRCSPMKGHSHVYWYRQLPEEGLKFMVYLQKENIIDESGMPKERFSAEFPKEGPSILRIQQVVRGDSAAYFCASSPVVGAAFFGQGTRLTVV.

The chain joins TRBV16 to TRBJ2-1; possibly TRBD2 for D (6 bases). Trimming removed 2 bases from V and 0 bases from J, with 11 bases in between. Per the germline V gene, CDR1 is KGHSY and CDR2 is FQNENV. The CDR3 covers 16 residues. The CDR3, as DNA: TGTGCCAGCAGCCAAAGGGACGGGGGCTCCTACAATGAGCAGTTCTTC. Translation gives CASSQRDGGSYNEQFF.

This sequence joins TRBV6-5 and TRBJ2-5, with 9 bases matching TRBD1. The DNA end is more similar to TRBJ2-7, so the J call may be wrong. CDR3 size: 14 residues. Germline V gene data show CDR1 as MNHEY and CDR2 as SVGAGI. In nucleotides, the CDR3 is TGTGCCAGCAGCCTCGGACAGGGGCTCTACGAGCAGTACTTC. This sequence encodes CASSLGQGLYEQYF.

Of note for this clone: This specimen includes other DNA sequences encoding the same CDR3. As DNA, the CDR3 is TGCGCCAGCAGCTTGAGGGGTGGGGTCGAGCAGTACTTC. Translated, it gives CASSLRGGVEQYF. This rearrangement joins TRBV5-1 to TRBJ2-7, with D maybe TRBD1 (5 bases). The CDR3 sequence is 13 residues long. Germline loops: CDR1 SGHRS, CDR2 YFSETQ. V was clipped by 1 base and J by 6 bases, with 11 bases between them.

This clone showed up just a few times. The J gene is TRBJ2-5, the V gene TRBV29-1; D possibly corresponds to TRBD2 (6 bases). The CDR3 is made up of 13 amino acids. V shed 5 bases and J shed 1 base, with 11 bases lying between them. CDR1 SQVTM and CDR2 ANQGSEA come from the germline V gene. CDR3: CSVNRDSQETQYF. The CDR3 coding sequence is TGCAGCGTTAACCGGGACTCCCAAGAGACCCAGTACTTC.

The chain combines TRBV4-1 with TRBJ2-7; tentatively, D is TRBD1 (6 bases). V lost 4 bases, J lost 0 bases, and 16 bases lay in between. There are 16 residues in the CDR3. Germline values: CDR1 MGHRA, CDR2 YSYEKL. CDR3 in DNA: TGCGCCAGCAGCCCTAGAGACAGGACGAGCTCCTACGAGCAGTACTTC. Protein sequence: CASSPRDRTSSYEQYF.

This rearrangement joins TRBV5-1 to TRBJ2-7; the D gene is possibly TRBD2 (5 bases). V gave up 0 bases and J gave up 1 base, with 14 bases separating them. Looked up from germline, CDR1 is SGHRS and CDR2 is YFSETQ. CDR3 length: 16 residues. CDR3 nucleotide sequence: TGCGCCAGCAGCTTGGGGCCAGCGGTGACTTCCTACGAGCAGTACTTC. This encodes CASSLGPAVTSYEQYF.

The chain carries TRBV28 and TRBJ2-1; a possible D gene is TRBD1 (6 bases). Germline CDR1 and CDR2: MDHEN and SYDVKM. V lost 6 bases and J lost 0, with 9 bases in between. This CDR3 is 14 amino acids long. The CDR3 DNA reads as TGTGCCAGCAGGCAGGGGAGCTCCTACAATGAGCAGTTCTTC. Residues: CASRQGSSYNEQFF.

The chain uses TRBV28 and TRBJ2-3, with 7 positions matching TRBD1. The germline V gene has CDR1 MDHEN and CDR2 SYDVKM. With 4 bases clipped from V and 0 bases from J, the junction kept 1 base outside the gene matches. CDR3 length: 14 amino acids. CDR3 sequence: CASSWDRSTDTQYF. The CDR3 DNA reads TGTGCCAGCAGTTGGGACAGAAGCACAGATACGCAGTATTTT.

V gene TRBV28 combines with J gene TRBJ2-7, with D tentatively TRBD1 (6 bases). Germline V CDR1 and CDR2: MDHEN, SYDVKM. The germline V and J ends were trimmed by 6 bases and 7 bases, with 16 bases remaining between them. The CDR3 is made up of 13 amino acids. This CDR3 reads CASSPGHRREQYF. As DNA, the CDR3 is TGTGCCAGCAGCCCGGGACACCGGAGGGAGCAGTACTTC.

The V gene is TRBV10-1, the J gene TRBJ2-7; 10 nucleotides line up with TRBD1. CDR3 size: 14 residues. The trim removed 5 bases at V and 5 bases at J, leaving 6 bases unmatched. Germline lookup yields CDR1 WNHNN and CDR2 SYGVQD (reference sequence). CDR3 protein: CASSRDRGLHEQYF. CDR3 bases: TGCGCCAGCAGTAGGGACAGGGGACTCCACGAGCAGTACTTC.

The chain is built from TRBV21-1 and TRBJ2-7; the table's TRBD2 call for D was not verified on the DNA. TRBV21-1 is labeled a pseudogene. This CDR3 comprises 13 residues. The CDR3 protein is CASSNVGRSEQYF. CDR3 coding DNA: TGTGCCAGCAGCAACGTCGGGAGGAGCGAGCAGTACTTC.

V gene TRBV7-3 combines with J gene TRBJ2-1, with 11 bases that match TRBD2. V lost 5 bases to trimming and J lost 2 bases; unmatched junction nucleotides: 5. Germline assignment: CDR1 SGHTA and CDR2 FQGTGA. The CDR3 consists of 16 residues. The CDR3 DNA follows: TGTGCCAGCAGCACATTAGCGGGAGGGCCCTACAATGAGCAGTTCTTC. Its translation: CASSTLAGGPYNEQFF.

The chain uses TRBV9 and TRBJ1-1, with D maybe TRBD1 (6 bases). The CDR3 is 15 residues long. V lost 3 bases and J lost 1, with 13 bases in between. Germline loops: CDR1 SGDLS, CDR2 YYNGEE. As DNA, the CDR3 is TGTGCCAGCAGCGCGCCTCAGGGGACGAACACTGAAGCTTTCTTT. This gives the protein CASSAPQGTNTEAFF.

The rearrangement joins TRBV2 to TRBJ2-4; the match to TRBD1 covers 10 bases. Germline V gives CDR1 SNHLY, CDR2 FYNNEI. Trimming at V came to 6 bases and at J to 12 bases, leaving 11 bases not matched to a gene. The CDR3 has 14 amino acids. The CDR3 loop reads CASRVSGTGVTQYF. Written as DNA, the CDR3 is TGTGCCAGCAGAGTATCCGGGACAGGGGTAACTCAGTACTTC.

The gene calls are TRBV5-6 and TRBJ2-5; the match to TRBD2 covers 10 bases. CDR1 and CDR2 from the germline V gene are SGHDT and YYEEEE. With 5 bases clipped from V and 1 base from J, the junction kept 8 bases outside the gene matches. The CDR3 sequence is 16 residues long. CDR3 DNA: TGTGCCAGCAGTCCTAGCGGGAGACGGATCCAAGAGACCCAGTACTTC. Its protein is CASSPSGRRIQETQYF.